Listed here are 16 T cell receptor beta chains from one sample, sequenced in a study of CD8 T cells in ankylosing spondylitis. TCRdb re-called the 5' RACE reads with MiXCR, one entry per CDR3 protein. Of some 130,000 distinct CDR3 sequences listed, around 8.5% are singletons. Sequencing used blood, either unsorted or a sorted T cell fraction (not recorded which). The receptors were sampled from a male donor with ankylosing spondylitis or in good health (not recorded which).

This clonotype was seen many times. This sequence joins TRBV24-1 and TRBJ2-1; 8 bases fit TRBD2. Germline loops: CDR1 KGHDR, CDR2 SFDVKD. This CDR3 region has 20 residues. V lost 4 bases and J lost 4; bases outside the gene matches: 20. CDR3 in amino acids: CATSELPFWSGRGIYNEQFF. The CDR3 DNA is TGTGCCACCAGTGAGCTACCCTTCTGGAGCGGGAGAGGGATATACAATGAGCAGTTCTTC.

The genes are TRBV20-1 and TRBJ2-1, with 13 bases matching TRBD2. This CDR3 is 15 amino acids long. The junction had 11 bases not matched to a gene; V was cut back by 6 bases and J by 9 bases. Germline CDR1 is DFQATT and CDR2 is SNEGSKA (reference sequence). CDR3 loop: CSAQRLAGGGSEQFF. DNA of the CDR3: TGCAGTGCCCAGAGACTAGCGGGAGGAGGGAGTGAGCAGTTCTTC.

This chain joins TRBV7-9 and TRBJ2-1, with a weak D call TRBD2 (6 bases). Germline CDR1 is SEHNR and CDR2 is FQNEAQ (reference sequence). Trimming removed 5 bases from V and 9 bases from J, with 11 bases in between. There are 12 residues in the CDR3. For the CDR3, the DNA is TGTGCCAGCAGCAAAACGGGAGTTGAGCAGTTCTTC. This encodes CASSKTGVEQFF.

This clonotype was seen ten or more times. At one end, the junction sequence differs from germline, possibly due to a read error. This chain uses TRBV6-2 or TRBV6-3 with TRBJ2-4, with 10 bases lining up with TRBD2. The CDR3 is made up of 12 amino acids. The germline CDR1 and CDR2 sequences are MNHEY and SVGEGT. The CDR3: CASSSSGSFKHF. CDR3 coding DNA: TGTGCCAGCAGTTCTAGCGGGAGTTTTAAGCACTTC.

This chain links TRBV6-2 or TRBV6-3 with TRBJ2-5, with 9 positions matching TRBD1. The CDR3 sequence is 14 residues long. From germline, CDR1 is MNHEY and CDR2 SVGEGT. J was trimmed by 2 bases and V by 7 bases; bases with no gene match: 5. For the CDR3, the DNA is TGTGCCAGCAACGACAGGGGGTCGCAAGAGACCCAGTACTTC. It encodes CASNDRGSQETQYF.

In this sample, this clonotype turned up many times. V gene TRBV4-3 combines with J gene TRBJ2-2, with 7 bases fitting TRBD2. From germline, CDR1 is LGHNA and CDR2 YSLEER. With 0 bases clipped from V and 3 bases from J, the junction kept 10 bases outside the gene matches. This CDR3 contains 18 residues. This chain's CDR3 is CASSQDTGPSGYTGELFF. CDR3 bases: TGCGCCAGCAGCCAAGATACCGGGCCTAGCGGCTACACCGGGGAGCTGTTTTTT.

This clonotype was observed at least ten times. The V call is TRBV29-1, the J call TRBJ2-7, with D unclear. Germline V gene data show CDR1 as SQVTM and CDR2 as ANQGSEA. The CDR3 loop spans 10 amino acids. Trimming pared 5 bases from V and 3 bases from J, leaving 5 bases between. The CDR3 DNA sequence: TGCAGCGTTAGGGACTACGAGCAGTACTTC. Translating gives CSVRDYEQYF.

This clonotype was found many times. V gene TRBV5-1 combines with J gene TRBJ2-2; 9 nucleotides line up with TRBD2. Germline CDR1 is SGHRS and CDR2 is YFSETQ. J gave up 6 bases and V 7 bases, and 10 bases lay outside the gene matches. The CDR3 extends over 15 amino acids. The chain's CDR3 is CASREREVGAGELFF. The CDR3 nucleotides read TGCGCCAGCCGTGAGCGGGAGGTCGGCGCCGGGGAGCTGTTTTTT. The whole variable domain, remainder taken from reference TRBV5-1 and TRBJ2-2, is KAGVTQTPRYLIKTRGQQVTLSCSPISGHRSVSWYQQTPGQGLQFLFEYFSETQRNKGNFPGRFSGRQFSNSRSEMNVSTLELGDSALYLCASREREVGAGELFFGEGSRLTVL.

There are many counts of this clonotype. The V call is TRBV20-1, the J call TRBJ2-7, with 7 bases fitting TRBD2. Trimming cost V 0 bases and J 0 bases; bases outside gene matches: 8. Germline V gene lookup returns CDR1 DFQATT and CDR2 SNEGSKA (reference sequence). The CDR3 has 16 residues. The CDR3 loop is CSAREPSGKSSYEQYF. CDR3 coding DNA: TGCAGTGCTAGAGAACCTAGCGGCAAAAGCTCCTACGAGCAGTACTTC.

This clonotype was observed at least ten times. CDR3 residues: CSGGLAGGTGELFF. The CDR3 bases are TGCAGCGGTGGACTAGCGGGAGGCACCGGGGAGCTGTTTTTT. This rearrangement joins TRBV29-1 to TRBJ2-2; 14 nucleotides agree with TRBD2. With 7 bases clipped from V and 4 bases from J, the junction kept 2 bases outside the gene matches. Germline assignment: CDR1 SQVTM and CDR2 ANQGSEA. CDR3 length: 14 residues.

Many counts were recorded for this clonotype. The J gene is TRBJ2-2, the V gene TRBV6-5, with 7 bases identical to TRBD2. The V and J ends lost 4 bases and 2 bases, in that order; junction bases with no gene match: 10. CDR3 size: 17 residues. Germline-derived CDR1 and CDR2 are MNHEY and SVGAGI. The CDR3 region is CASSSPQRDYNTGELFF. Here the CDR3 DNA reads TGTGCCAGCAGTTCCCCTCAGCGGGACTATAACACCGGGGAGCTGTTTTTT.

The chain employs TRBV3-1 and TRBJ1-1; D perhaps matches TRBD1 (5 bases). The CDR3 is made up of 15 amino acids. Germline-derived CDR1 and CDR2 are LGHDT and YNNKEL (reference sequence). V was pared by 2 bases and J by 5 bases, with 15 bases between. CDR3 coding DNA: TGTGCCAGCAGCCAACGGAGAACAGGCGGTACTGAAGCTTTCTTT. Encoded protein: CASSQRRTGGTEAFF.

This clonotype was picked up many times. This rearrangement joins TRBV7-2 to TRBJ1-5; tentative D call: TRBD1 (6 bases). Looked up from germline, CDR1 is SGHTA and CDR2 is FQGNSA. This CDR3 has 16 amino acids. Trimming removed 0 bases at V and 3 bases at J, with 12 bases between. The CDR3 nucleotides are TGTGCCAGCAGCTTAGCAGACAGGCAGCTCAATCAGCCCCAGCATTTT. As protein: CASSLADRQLNQPQHF.

Ten or more counts support this clonotype. The CDR3 spells CASSLASSGTFSNQPQHF. The DNA of the CDR3 is TGTGCCAGCAGCTTAGCCTCCTCCGGGACGTTTAGCAATCAGCCCCAGCATTTT. This sequence joins TRBV7-2 and TRBJ1-5; tentative D call: TRBD1 (5 bases). The CDR3 length is 18 residues. From germline, CDR1 is SGHTA and CDR2 FQGNSA. Trimming shortened V by 0 bases and J by 0 bases, and 15 bases separated the two germline ends.

The V gene is TRBV5-1, the J gene TRBJ2-1; 13 bases agree with TRBD2. CDR1 and CDR2 from the germline V gene are SGHRS and YFSETQ. V lost 3 bases, J lost 6 bases, and 9 bases stayed unmatched. CDR3 length: 17 amino acids. The CDR3 nucleotides read TGCGCCAGCAGCTGGAGGACTAGCGGGAGAGGGGTCAATGAGCAGTTCTTC. Its translation is CASSWRTSGRGVNEQFF.

This clonotype was counted a few times. The chain carries TRBV7-2 and TRBJ2-5; unclear D gene. V dropped 6 bases and J dropped 5 bases, with 13 bases sitting between them. Germline V gene data show CDR1 as SGHTA and CDR2 as FQGNSA. CDR3 length: 13 amino acids. The CDR3 nucleotides read TGTGCCAGCAGAGGCTCCATGGTGGAGACCCAGTACTTC. The encoded protein is CASRGSMVETQYF. The full variable domain, with the rest looked up from reference TRBV7-2 and TRBJ2-5, is GAGVSQSPSNKVTEKGKDVELRCDPISGHTALYWYRQSLGQGLEFLIYFQGNSAPDKSGLPSDRFSAERTGGSVSTLTIQRTQQEDSAVYLCASRGSMVETQYFGPGTRLLVL.